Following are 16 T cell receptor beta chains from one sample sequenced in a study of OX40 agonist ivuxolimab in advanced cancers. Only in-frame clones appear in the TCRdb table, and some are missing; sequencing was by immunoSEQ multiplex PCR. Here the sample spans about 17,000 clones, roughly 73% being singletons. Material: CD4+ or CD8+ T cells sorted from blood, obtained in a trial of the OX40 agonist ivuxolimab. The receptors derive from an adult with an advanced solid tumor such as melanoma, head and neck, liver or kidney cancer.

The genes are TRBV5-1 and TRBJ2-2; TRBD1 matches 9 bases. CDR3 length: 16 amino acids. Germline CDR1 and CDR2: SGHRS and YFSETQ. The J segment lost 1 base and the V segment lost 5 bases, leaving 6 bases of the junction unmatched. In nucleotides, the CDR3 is TGCGCCAGCAGACTACCGGGACAGGGGAACACCGGGGAGCTGTTTTTT. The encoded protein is CASRLPGQGNTGELFF.

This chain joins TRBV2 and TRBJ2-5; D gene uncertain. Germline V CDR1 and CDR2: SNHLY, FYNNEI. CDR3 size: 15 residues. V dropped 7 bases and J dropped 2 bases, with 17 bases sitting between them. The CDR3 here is CASTRLGSLQETQYF. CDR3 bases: TGTGCCAGCACGCGTCTGGGGTCCCTACAAGAGACCCAGTACTTC. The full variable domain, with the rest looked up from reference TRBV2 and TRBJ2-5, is EPEVTQTPSHQVTQMGQEVILRCVPISNHLYFYWYRQILGQKVEFLVSFYNNEISEKSEIFDDQFSVERPDGSNFTLKIRSTKLEDSAMYFCASTRLGSLQETQYFGPGTRLLVL.

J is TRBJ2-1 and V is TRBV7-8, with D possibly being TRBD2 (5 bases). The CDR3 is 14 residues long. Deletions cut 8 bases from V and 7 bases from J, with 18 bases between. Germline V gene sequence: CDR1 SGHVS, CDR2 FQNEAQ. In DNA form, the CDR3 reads TGTGCCAGCTGGGCTGGGGAGCTTTCTAATGAGCAGTTCTTC. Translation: CASWAGELSNEQFF.

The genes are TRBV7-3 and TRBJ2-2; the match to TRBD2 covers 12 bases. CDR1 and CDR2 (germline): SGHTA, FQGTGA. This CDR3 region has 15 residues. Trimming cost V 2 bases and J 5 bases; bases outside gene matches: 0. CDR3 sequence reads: CASSLLAGGTGELFF. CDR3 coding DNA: TGTGCCAGCAGCTTACTAGCGGGAGGGACCGGGGAGCTGTTTTTT.

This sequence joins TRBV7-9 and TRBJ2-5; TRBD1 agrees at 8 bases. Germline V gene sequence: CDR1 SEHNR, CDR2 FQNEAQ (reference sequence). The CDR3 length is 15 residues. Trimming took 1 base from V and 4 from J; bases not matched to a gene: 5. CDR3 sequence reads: CASSLGAGGPETQYF. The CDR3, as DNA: TGTGCCAGCAGCTTAGGGGCAGGGGGCCCAGAGACCCAGTACTTC.

The CDR3, as DNA: TGTGCCAGCAGTTTGATAGCGGCTACGTACAATGAGCAGTTCTTC. It specifies CASSLIAATYNEQFF. This chain uses TRBV28 with TRBJ2-1; TRBD2 is a possible D gene (6 bases). V was shortened by 3 bases and J by 4 bases, with 13 bases between the two germline ends. The CDR3 is 15 residues long. Germline CDR1 reads MDHEN; CDR2 reads SYDVKM.

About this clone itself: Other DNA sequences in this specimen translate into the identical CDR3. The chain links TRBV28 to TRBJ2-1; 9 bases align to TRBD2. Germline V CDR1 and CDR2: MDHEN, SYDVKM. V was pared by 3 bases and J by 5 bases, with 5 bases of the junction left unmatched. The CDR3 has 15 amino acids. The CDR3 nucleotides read TGTGCCAGCAGTTTTGGCGGGAGGGGCCACAATGAGCAGTTCTTC. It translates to CASSFGGRGHNEQFF.

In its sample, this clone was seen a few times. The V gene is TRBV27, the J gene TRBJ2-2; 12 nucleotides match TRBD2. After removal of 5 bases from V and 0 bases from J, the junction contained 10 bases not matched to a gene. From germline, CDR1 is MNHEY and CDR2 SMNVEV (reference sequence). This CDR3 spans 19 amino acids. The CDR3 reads CASSAPGLAGIANTGELFF. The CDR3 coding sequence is TGTGCCAGCAGTGCCCCGGGACTAGCGGGTATCGCGAACACCGGGGAGCTGTTTTTT.

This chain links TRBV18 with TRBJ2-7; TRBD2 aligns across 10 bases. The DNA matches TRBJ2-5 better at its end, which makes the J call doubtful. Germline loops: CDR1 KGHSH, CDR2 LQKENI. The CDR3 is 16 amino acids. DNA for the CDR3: TGTGCCAGCTCACCACCGGGACTAGCGAGCCAAGAGACCCAGTACTTC. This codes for CASSPPGLASQETQYF.

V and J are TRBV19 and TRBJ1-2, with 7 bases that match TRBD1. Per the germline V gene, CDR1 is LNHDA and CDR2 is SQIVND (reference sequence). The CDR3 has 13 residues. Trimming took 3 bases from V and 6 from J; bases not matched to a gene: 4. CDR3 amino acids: CASSISGGDGYTF. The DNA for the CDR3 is TGTGCCAGTAGTATCTCAGGGGGGGATGGCTACACCTTC.

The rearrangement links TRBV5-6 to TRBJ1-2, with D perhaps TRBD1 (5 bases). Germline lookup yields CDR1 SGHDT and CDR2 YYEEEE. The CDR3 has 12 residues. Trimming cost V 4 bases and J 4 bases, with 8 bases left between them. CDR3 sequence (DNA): TGTGCCAGCAGCGGGGGGGTCTATGGCTACACCTTC. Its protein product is CASSGGVYGYTF.

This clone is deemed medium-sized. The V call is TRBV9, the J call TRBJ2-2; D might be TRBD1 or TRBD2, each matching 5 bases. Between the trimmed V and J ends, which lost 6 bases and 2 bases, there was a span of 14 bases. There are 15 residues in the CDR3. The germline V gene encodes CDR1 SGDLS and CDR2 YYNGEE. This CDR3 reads CASTTRDVNTGELFF. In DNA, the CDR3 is TGTGCCAGCACGACACGGGACGTCAACACCGGGGAGCTGTTTTTT.

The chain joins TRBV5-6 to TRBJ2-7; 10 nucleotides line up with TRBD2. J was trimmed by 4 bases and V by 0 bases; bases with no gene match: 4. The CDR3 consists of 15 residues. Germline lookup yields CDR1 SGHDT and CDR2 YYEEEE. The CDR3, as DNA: TGTGCCAGCAGCTTGGTGGCTAGCGGGAGATACGAGCAGTACTTC. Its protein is CASSLVASGRYEQYF.

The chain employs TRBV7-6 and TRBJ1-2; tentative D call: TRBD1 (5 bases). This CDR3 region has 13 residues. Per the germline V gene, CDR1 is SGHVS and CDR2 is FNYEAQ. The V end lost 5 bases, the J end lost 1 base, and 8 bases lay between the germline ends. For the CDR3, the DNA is TGTGCCAGCAGCCAGGGAGTTAACTATGGCTACACCTTC. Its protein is CASSQGVNYGYTF. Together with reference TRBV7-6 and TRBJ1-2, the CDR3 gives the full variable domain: GAGVSQSPRYKVTKRGQDVALRCDPISGHVSLYWYRQALGQGPEFLTYFNYEAQQDKSGLPNDRFSAERPEGSISTLTIQRTEQRDSAMYRCASSQGVNYGYTFGSGTRLTVV.

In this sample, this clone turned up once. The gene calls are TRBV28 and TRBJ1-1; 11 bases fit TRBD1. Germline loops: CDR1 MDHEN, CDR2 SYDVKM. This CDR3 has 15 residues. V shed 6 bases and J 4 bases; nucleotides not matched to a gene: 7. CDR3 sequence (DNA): TGTGCCAGCAGCCCCCGGGGACAGGGGGGCACTGAAGCTTTCTTT. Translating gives CASSPRGQGGTEAFF.

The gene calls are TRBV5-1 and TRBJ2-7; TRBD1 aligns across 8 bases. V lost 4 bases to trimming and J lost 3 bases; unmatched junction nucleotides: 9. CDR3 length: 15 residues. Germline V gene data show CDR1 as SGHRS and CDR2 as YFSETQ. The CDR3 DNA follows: TGCGCCAGCAGCCCCCTCAGGGGGCAGGTCTACGAGCAGTACTTC. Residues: CASSPLRGQVYEQYF.